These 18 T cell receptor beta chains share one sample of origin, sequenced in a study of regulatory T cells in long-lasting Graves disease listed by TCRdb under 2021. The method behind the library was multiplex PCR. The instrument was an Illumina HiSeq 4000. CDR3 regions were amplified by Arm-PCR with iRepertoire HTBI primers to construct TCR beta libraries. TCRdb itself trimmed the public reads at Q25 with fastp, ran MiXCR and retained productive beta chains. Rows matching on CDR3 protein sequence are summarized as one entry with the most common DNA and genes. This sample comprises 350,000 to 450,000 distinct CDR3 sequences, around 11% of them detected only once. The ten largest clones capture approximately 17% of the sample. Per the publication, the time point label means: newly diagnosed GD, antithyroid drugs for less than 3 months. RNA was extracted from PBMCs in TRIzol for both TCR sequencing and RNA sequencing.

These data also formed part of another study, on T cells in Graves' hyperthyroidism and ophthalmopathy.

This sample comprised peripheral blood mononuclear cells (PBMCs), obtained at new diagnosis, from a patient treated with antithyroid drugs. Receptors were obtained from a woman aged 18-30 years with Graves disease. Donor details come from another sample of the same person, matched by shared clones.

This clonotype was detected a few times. The CDR3 here is CASSAPNSVQETQYF. CDR3 bases: TGTGCCAGCAGCGCCCCGAATTCCGTCCAAGAGACCCAGTACTTC. The genes are TRBV9 and TRBJ2-5; D call uncertain. Germline CDR1 and CDR2: SGDLS and YYNGEE. The CDR3 extends over 15 amino acids. The V end was cut by 3 bases, the J end by 1 base, with 13 bases between.

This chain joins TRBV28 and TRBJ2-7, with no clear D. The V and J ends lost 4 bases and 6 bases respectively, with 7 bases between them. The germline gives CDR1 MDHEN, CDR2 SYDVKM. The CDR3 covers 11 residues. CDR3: CASSSWGEQYF. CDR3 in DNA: TGTGCCAGCAGTTCCTGGGGCGAGCAGTACTTC.

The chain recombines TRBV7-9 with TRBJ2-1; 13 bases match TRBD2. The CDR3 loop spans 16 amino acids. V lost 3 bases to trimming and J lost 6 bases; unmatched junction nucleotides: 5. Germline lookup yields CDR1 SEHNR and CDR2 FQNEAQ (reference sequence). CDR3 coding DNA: TGTGCCAGCAGCTTCCAAGGACTAGCGGGGGTCAATGAGCAGTTCTTC. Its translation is CASSFQGLAGVNEQFF.

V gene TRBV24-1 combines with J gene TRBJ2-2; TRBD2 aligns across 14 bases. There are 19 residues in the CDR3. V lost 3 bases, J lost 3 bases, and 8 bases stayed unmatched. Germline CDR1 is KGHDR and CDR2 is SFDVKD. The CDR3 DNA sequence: TGTGCCACCAGTGATACGCGGACTAGCGGGGGGCCTTACACCGGGGAGCTGTTTTTT. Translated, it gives CATSDTRTSGGPYTGELFF.

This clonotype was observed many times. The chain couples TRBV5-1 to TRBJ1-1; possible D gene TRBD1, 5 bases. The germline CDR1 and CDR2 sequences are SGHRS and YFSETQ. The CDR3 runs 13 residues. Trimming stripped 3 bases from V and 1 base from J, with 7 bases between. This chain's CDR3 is CASSSGTNTEAFF. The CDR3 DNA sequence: TGCGCCAGCAGCTCCGGGACGAACACTGAAGCTTTCTTT.

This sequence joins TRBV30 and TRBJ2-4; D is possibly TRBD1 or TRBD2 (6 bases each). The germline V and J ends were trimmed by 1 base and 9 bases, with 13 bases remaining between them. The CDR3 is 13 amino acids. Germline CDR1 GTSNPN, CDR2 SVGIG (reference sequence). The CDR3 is CAWSEQGGGIQYF. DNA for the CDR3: TGTGCCTGGAGTGAACAGGGAGGTGGCATTCAGTACTTC.

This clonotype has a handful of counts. CDR3 residues: CASSVGQYIQETQYF. CDR3 bases: TGTGCCAGCAGCGTAGGGCAGTATATACAAGAGACCCAGTACTTC. The chain couples TRBV9 to TRBJ2-5, with D hard to call. The V end lost 0 bases, the J end lost 2 bases, and 11 bases lay between the germline ends. The CDR3 has 15 amino acids. CDR1 is SGDLS and CDR2 is YYNGEE in the germline V gene.

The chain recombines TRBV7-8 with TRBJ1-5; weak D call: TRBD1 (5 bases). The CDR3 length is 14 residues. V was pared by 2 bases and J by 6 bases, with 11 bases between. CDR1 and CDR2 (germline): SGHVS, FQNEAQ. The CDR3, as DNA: TGTGCCAGCAGCTTAAGGGGAAGCGGTCAGCCCCAGCATTTT. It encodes CASSLRGSGQPQHF.

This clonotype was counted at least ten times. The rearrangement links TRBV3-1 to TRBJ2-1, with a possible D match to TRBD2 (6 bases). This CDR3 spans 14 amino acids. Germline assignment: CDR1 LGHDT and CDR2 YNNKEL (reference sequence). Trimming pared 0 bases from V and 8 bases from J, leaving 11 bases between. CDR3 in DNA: TGTGCCAGCAGCCAAGATTGGGAGCGGGATGAGCAGTTCTTC. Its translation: CASSQDWERDEQFF.

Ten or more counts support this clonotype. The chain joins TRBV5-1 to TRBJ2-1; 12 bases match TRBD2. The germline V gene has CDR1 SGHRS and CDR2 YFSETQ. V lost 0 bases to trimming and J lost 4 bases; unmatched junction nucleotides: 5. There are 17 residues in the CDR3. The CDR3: CASSLAFGTSGYNEQFF. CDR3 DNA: TGCGCCAGCAGCTTGGCCTTTGGGACTAGCGGGTACAATGAGCAGTTCTTC.

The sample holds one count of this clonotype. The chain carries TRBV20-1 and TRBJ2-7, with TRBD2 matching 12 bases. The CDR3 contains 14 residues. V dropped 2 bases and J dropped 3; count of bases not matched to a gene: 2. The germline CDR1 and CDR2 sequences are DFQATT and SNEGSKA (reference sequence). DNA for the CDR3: TGCAGTGCTAGACTAGCGGGAGGGCTCTACGAGCAGTACTTC. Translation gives CSARLAGGLYEQYF.

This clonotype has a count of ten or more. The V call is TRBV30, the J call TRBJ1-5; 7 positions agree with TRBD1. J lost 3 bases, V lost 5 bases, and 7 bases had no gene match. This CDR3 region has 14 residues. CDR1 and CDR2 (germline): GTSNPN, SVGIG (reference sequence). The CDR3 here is CAWARDSNNQPQHF. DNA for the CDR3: TGTGCCTGGGCTCGGGACAGTAACAATCAGCCCCAGCATTTT.

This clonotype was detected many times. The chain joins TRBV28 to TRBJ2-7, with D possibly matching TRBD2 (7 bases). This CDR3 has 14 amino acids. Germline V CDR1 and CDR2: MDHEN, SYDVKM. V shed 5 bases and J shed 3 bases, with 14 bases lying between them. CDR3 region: CASSQGGLLYEQYF. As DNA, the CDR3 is TGTGCCAGCAGTCAAGGGGGACTACTCTACGAGCAGTACTTC.

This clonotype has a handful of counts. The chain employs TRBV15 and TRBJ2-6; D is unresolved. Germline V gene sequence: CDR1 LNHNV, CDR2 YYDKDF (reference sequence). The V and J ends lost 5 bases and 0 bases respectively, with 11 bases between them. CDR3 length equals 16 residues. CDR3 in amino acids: CATSFGLLSGANVLTF. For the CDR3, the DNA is TGTGCCACCAGCTTCGGGCTCCTCTCTGGGGCCAACGTCCTGACTTTC.

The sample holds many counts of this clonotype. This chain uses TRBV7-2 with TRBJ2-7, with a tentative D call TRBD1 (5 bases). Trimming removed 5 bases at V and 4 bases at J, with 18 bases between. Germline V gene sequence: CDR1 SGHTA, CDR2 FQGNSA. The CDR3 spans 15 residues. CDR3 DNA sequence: TGTGCCAGCAGCCCCCGGGCCACAGGTGGTTACGAGCAGTACTTC. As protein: CASSPRATGGYEQYF.

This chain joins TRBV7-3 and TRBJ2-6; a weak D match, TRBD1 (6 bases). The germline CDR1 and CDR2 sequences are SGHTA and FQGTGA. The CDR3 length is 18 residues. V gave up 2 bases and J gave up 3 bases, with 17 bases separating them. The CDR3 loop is CASSLVYRARNGANVLTF. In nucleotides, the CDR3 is TGTGCCAGCAGCTTAGTCTACAGGGCAAGGAATGGGGCCAACGTCCTGACTTTC.

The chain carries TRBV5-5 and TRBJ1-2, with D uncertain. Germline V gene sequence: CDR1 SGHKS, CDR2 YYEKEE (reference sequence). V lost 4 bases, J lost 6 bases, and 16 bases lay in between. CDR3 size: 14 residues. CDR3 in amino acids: CASSPGRNGDGYTF. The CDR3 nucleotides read TGTGCCAGCAGCCCCGGCCGAAATGGAGATGGCTACACCTTC.

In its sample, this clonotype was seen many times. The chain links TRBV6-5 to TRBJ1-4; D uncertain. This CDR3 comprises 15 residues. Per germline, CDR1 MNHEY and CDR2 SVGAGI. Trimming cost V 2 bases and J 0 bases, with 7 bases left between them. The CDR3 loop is CASSYLGTTNEKLFF. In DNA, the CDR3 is TGTGCCAGCAGTTACCTGGGGACAACTAATGAAAAACTGTTTTTT.